These T cell receptor beta chains were read from a single sample in a study of OX40 agonist ivuxolimab in advanced cancers. The table came from immunoSEQ multiplex PCR; TCRdb's copy has only in-frame clones and leaves some out. The data show tens of thousands of clones, about 87% seen once. The material sequenced was CD4+ or CD8+ T cells sorted from blood, taken in a trial of the OX40 agonist ivuxolimab. The receptors derive from an adult with an advanced solid tumor such as melanoma, head and neck, liver or kidney cancer. Both conserved end residues are part of each CDR3. The order of the fields is CDR3 DNA, CDR3 protein, V gene, J gene, clone size, D gene. D genes are given only for firm matches. Clone size is shown for a subset of rows, as once, few, many or a class of expanded clone.

CDR3nt: TGTGCCAGCAGGCGGAATCCGGGACAGGGGGCTAACACCGGGGAGCTGTTTTTT
CDR3aa: CASRRNPGQGANTGELFF
v_gene: TRBV2
j_gene: TRBJ2-2
abundance: NA
d_gene: TRBD1

CDR3nt: TGTGCCAGCAGCTTAGCCCCGACTAGCGGCTCCTACGAGCAGTACTTC
CDR3aa: CASSLAPTSGSYEQYF
v_gene: TRBV7-2
j_gene: TRBJ2-7
abundance: once
d_gene: TRBD2

CDR3nt: TGCGCCAGCAGATTCGGACAGGGGTGGAATTCACCCCTCCACTTT
CDR3aa: CASRFGQGWNSPLHF
v_gene: TRBV10-2
j_gene: TRBJ1-6
abundance: NA
d_gene: TRBD1

CDR3nt: TGTGCCATCAGTGAAAGGAACACTGAAGCTTTCTTT
CDR3aa: CAISERNTEAFF
v_gene: TRBV10-3
j_gene: TRBJ1-1
abundance: NA
d_gene: NA

CDR3nt: TGCGCCAGCAGCCACCCGACAGGGTTCAGCTCCTACAATGAGCAGTTCTTC
CDR3aa: CASSHPTGFSSYNEQFF
v_gene: TRBV4-3
j_gene: TRBJ2-1
abundance: NA
d_gene: TRBD1

CDR3nt: TGTGCCAGCAGTCCCGCTTTAGGGAATCAGCCCCAGCATTTT
CDR3aa: CASSPALGNQPQHF
v_gene: TRBV28
j_gene: TRBJ1-5
abundance: few
d_gene: NA

CDR3nt: TGTGCCAGCAGGGGGGGGACAGCGGGCGCGTACAATGAGCAGTTCTTC
CDR3aa: CASRGGTAGAYNEQFF
v_gene: TRBV2
j_gene: TRBJ2-1
abundance: once
d_gene: NA

CDR3nt: TGTGCCAGCAGCATGGACGGTCACCAAGAGACCCAGTACTTC
CDR3aa: CASSMDGHQETQYF
v_gene: TRBV7-2
j_gene: TRBJ2-5
abundance: NA
d_gene: NA

CDR3nt: TGTGCCAGTAGTATAGACGGACAGGGTTCCGGGGAGCTGTTTTTT
CDR3aa: CASSIDGQGSGELFF
v_gene: TRBV19
j_gene: TRBJ2-2
abundance: NA
d_gene: TRBD1

CDR3nt: TGTGCCAGCAGGATCGCAGGGGGCTATGGCTACACCTTC
CDR3aa: CASRIAGGYGYTF
v_gene: TRBV28
j_gene: TRBJ1-2
abundance: NA
d_gene: TRBD1

CDR3nt: TGCGCCAGCAGCTCCGCGACGGTCGTTAGCGGGGTTCGTACGCAGTATTTT
CDR3aa: CASSSATVVSGVRTQYF
v_gene: TRBV4-3
j_gene: TRBJ2-3
abundance: few
d_gene: TRBD2

CDR3nt: TGTGCCAGCAGTGAAGGGCCGTACTATGGCTACACCTTC
CDR3aa: CASSEGPYYGYTF
v_gene: TRBV6-1
j_gene: TRBJ1-2
abundance: NA
d_gene: NA

CDR3nt: TGTGCCAGCTCACCAAACGTCAGACAGGGCTCTAACTATGGCTACACCTTC
CDR3aa: CASSPNVRQGSNYGYTF
v_gene: TRBV18
j_gene: TRBJ1-2
abundance: NA
d_gene: TRBD1

CDR3nt: TGTGCCAGCAGCTCGGGACCTGGGAGCACAGATACGCAGTATTTT
CDR3aa: CASSSGPGSTDTQYF
v_gene: TRBV5-4
j_gene: TRBJ2-3
abundance: NA
d_gene: NA

CDR3nt: TGTGCCAGCAGTTTCCCTGGACAGGTCTATGGCTACACCTTC
CDR3aa: CASSFPGQVYGYTF
v_gene: TRBV6-6
j_gene: TRBJ1-2
abundance: NA
d_gene: TRBD1

CDR3nt: TGCAGCGCGGGAATGGGCAATCAGCCCCAGCATTTT
CDR3aa: CSAGMGNQPQHF
v_gene: TRBV29-1
j_gene: TRBJ1-5
abundance: NA
d_gene: NA

CDR3nt: TGTGCCAGCTCACCAGGACAGGGGTTAGATACGCAGTATTTT
CDR3aa: CASSPGQGLDTQYF
v_gene: TRBV18
j_gene: TRBJ2-3
abundance: NA
d_gene: TRBD1

CDR3nt: TGTGCCAGCAGTTTAAAGGGGAACACTGAAGCTTTCTTT
CDR3aa: CASSLKGNTEAFF
v_gene: TRBV27
j_gene: TRBJ1-1
abundance: NA
d_gene: NA

CDR3nt: TGTGCCAGCAGTTTAGGGGGGGGCCCCACCGGGGAGCTGTTTTTT
CDR3aa: CASSLGGGPTGELFF
v_gene: TRBV28
j_gene: TRBJ2-2
abundance: NA
d_gene: NA

CDR3nt: TGTGCCAGTGGGACCTACGAGCAGTACTTC
CDR3aa: CASGTYEQYF
v_gene: TRBV19
j_gene: TRBJ2-7
abundance: NA
d_gene: NA

CDR3nt: TGTGCCAGCAGCGTAGGAGGTGAAAGGGATACGCAGTATTTT
CDR3aa: CASSVGGERDTQYF
v_gene: TRBV9
j_gene: TRBJ2-3
abundance: NA
d_gene: NA

CDR3nt: TGTGCCAGCAGCCAAGGCTCCGTAGAGACCCAGTACTTC
CDR3aa: CASSQGSVETQYF
v_gene: TRBV14
j_gene: TRBJ2-5
abundance: NA
d_gene: NA

CDR3nt: TGTGCCAGTTCTTTTGAGGCACTTGGGGCCAACGTCCTGACTTTC
CDR3aa: CASSFEALGANVLTF
v_gene: TRBV2
j_gene: TRBJ2-6
abundance: NA
d_gene: NA

CDR3nt: TGTGCCAGCCAGCGGGAAGGCGAAGCTTTCTTT
CDR3aa: CASQREGEAFF
v_gene: TRBV2
j_gene: TRBJ1-1
abundance: NA
d_gene: NA

CDR3nt: TGTGCCATCAGTGGGCAAGGAGGGCTCGGACAGCCCCAGCATTTT
CDR3aa: CAISGQGGLGQPQHF
v_gene: TRBV10-3
j_gene: TRBJ1-5
abundance: NA
d_gene: NA

CDR3nt: TGCGCCAGCAGCCAAACGGGACTAACCGGAGACATTCAGTACTTC
CDR3aa: CASSQTGLTGDIQYF
v_gene: TRBV4-1
j_gene: TRBJ2-4
abundance: NA
d_gene: TRBD2

CDR3nt: TGTGCCAGCTCGTCCACAGTGAACACCGGGGAGCTGTTTTTT
CDR3aa: CASSSTVNTGELFF
v_gene: TRBV18
j_gene: TRBJ2-2
abundance: NA
d_gene: NA

CDR3nt: TGTGCCAGTAGTACCCGGGCAGGCGAGGGGCCCCAGCATTTT
CDR3aa: CASSTRAGEGPQHF
v_gene: TRBV19
j_gene: TRBJ1-5
abundance: NA
d_gene: NA

CDR3nt: TGTGCCAGTACCCCTCACCCGGTATATGGCTACACCTTC
CDR3aa: CASTPHPVYGYTF
v_gene: TRBV19
j_gene: TRBJ1-2
abundance: NA
d_gene: NA

CDR3nt: TGTGCCAGCAGCCCGCCGAATCAGCCCCAGCATTTT
CDR3aa: CASSPPNQPQHF
v_gene: TRBV6-1
j_gene: TRBJ1-5
abundance: NA
d_gene: NA

CDR3nt: TGTGCCAGTAGTATAAGGACTAGCGGGAGCGATGAGCAGTTCTTC
CDR3aa: CASSIRTSGSDEQFF
v_gene: TRBV19
j_gene: TRBJ2-1
abundance: NA
d_gene: TRBD2

CDR3nt: TGTGCCAGCTCACCTTACTCGACAGGGGCCGAAAAGACCCAGTACTTC
CDR3aa: CASSPYSTGAEKTQYF
v_gene: TRBV18
j_gene: TRBJ2-5
abundance: NA
d_gene: TRBD1

CDR3nt: TGTGCCAGCAGGGCGGGGGGCTCGGGGGAGCTGTTTTTT
CDR3aa: CASRAGGSGELFF
v_gene: TRBV28
j_gene: TRBJ2-2
abundance: NA
d_gene: TRBD2

CDR3nt: TGTGCCAGCAGTTTAGAGGGACAGGGTAGGGGCTATGGCTACACCTTC
CDR3aa: CASSLEGQGRGYGYTF
v_gene: TRBV28
j_gene: TRBJ1-2
abundance: NA
d_gene: TRBD1

CDR3nt: TGTGCCAGCCGTATTGCAATACAGGGCCGAGGGAACTATGGCTACACCTTC
CDR3aa: CASRIAIQGRGNYGYTF
v_gene: TRBV5-6
j_gene: TRBJ1-2
abundance: NA
d_gene: NA

CDR3nt: TGTGCCAGCAGTGGGGACAGGGGTCGGTCTGGAAACACCATATATTTT
CDR3aa: CASSGDRGRSGNTIYF
v_gene: TRBV2
j_gene: TRBJ1-3
abundance: NA
d_gene: TRBD1